The 22 T cell receptor beta chains below all came from one sample that was sequenced in a study of blood T cells in healthy people across ages. A J-beta primer mix and a sample-barcoded 5' primer were used in a second PCR of roughly 6 to 12 cycles. TCRdb reanalysed the 5' RACE reads using MiXCR and keeps one entry per CDR3 protein. This table holds approximately 730,000 distinct CDR3 sequences, about 53% found once. Input material: blood. Receptor source: a man of 80 years or more in good health.

J is TRBJ2-7 and V is TRBV12-3 or TRBV12-4, with 7 positions matching TRBD2. Judging by the DNA end, TRBJ2-5 fits better; the J call may be wrong. CDR3 length equals 15 residues. The CDR3 protein is CASSNLGGLGKTQYF. The CDR3 DNA follows: TGTGCCAGCAGTAACTTAGGAGGACTAGGGAAGACCCAGTACTTC.

The rearrangement uses TRBV4-1 and TRBJ2-3, with D perhaps TRBD1 (7 bases). CDR1 and CDR2 from the germline V gene are MGHRA and YSYEKL. This CDR3 is built from 15 residues. V was clipped by 1 base and J by 14 bases, with 22 bases between them. The CDR3 region is CASSQAGGPHRYAYF. CDR3 nucleotide sequence: TGCGCCAGCAGCCAAGCAGGGGGGCCCCACAGATACGCGTATTTT.

This clonotype was seen a few times. The rearrangement links TRBV29-1 to TRBJ1-4; 8 positions agree with TRBD1. In germline, CDR1 is SQVTM, CDR2 ANQGSEA. J gave up 8 bases and V 6 bases, and 8 bases lay outside the gene matches. The CDR3 extends over 13 amino acids. The CDR3 region has the DNA TGCAGCGTGAGGGAGACAGGGGCGGAAAAACTGTTTTTT. This translates into CSVRETGAEKLFF.

The CDR3 sequence: CASSLVPGPSTEAFF. CDR3 in DNA: TGCGCCAGCAGCTTGGTTCCGGGACCCAGCACTGAAGCTTTCTTT. The chain is built from TRBV5-1 and TRBJ1-1, with D perhaps matching TRBD1 (5 bases). Germline CDR1 and CDR2: SGHRS and YFSETQ. The CDR3 length is 15 residues. Trimming took 0 bases from V and 4 from J, leaving 13 bases between them.

This clonotype has only a few counts. CDR3 amino acids: CASSPGSPRPTEAFF. In nucleotides, the CDR3 is TGTGCCAGCAGCCCGGGCAGCCCTCGGCCCACTGAAGCTTTCTTT. J is TRBJ1-1 and V is TRBV3-1; no firm D call. CDR3 length equals 15 residues. The germline V gene encodes CDR1 LGHDT and CDR2 YNNKEL (reference sequence). Deletions cut 4 bases from V and 4 bases from J, with 16 bases between.

This clonotype was counted only a few times. The chain links TRBV24-1 to TRBJ1-5; D might be TRBD1 (5 bases). Germline assignment: CDR1 KGHDR and CDR2 SFDVKD. V was shortened by 1 base and J by 8 bases, with 11 bases between the two germline ends. The CDR3 consists of 14 residues. The CDR3 DNA sequence: TGTGCCACCAGTGATTTATTTTCGGGGGAGCCCCAGCATTTT. This sequence encodes CATSDLFSGEPQHF.

The chain joins TRBV9 to TRBJ2-3; 11 nucleotides agree with TRBD2. Trimming removed 3 bases from V and 6 bases from J; junction bases left unmatched: 9. The CDR3 is 16 residues long. CDR1 and CDR2 from the germline V gene are SGDLS and YYNGEE. CDR3 nucleotides: TGTGCCAGCAGCGGGGGGGGGACTAGCGGCCGGGATACGCAGTATTTT. Its protein is CASSGGGTSGRDTQYF.

This clonotype was seen ten or more times. The chain links TRBV5-1 to TRBJ2-5; TRBD2 agrees at 11 bases. The ends lost 4 bases at V and 3 bases at J; junction bases unmatched: 8. In germline, CDR1 is SGHRS, CDR2 YFSETQ. The CDR3 loop spans 16 amino acids. CDR3 loop: CASSKKPGLAEETQYF. In DNA form, the CDR3 reads TGCGCCAGCAGCAAAAAACCGGGACTAGCGGAAGAGACCCAGTACTTC.

The rearrangement links TRBV29-1 to TRBJ1-5; no definite D call. Trimming took off 4 bases at V and 11 bases at J, with 15 bases between the two ends. This CDR3 contains 12 residues. Germline CDR1 is SQVTM and CDR2 is ANQGSEA. This CDR3 reads CSVVLQGPAQHF. CDR3 nucleotide sequence: TGCAGCGTTGTGCTTCAAGGACCGGCCCAGCATTTT.

This clonotype was seen once. V is TRBV19 and J is TRBJ2-1; possibly TRBD1 for D (6 bases). Germline V gene lookup returns CDR1 LNHDA and CDR2 SQIVND (reference sequence). This CDR3 spans 15 amino acids. Trimming removed 6 bases at V and 7 bases at J, with 19 bases between. DNA of the CDR3: TGTGCCAGTAGAGTTGGTCAGGGGCCTTGGAATGAGCAGTTCTTC. It is translated as CASRVGQGPWNEQFF. Combining the CDR3 with reference TRBV19 and TRBJ2-1 gives the whole variable domain DGGITQSPKYLFRKEGQNVTLSCEQNLNHDAMYWYRQDPGQGLRLIYYSQIVNDFQKGDIAEGYSVSREKKESFPLTVTSAQKNPTAFYLCASRVGQGPWNEQFFGPGTRLTVL.

This clonotype was counted a single time. The V call is TRBV6-5, the J call TRBJ2-3; maybe TRBD1 (5 bases). The CDR3 loop spans 15 amino acids. V lost 4 bases and J 7 bases, leaving 18 bases between the germline ends. Germline CDR1 MNHEY, CDR2 SVGAGI. CDR3 region: CASSSSDSLKNTQYF. The CDR3 region has the DNA TGTGCCAGCAGTTCCTCCGACAGCCTGAAAAATACGCAGTATTTT.

This chain uses TRBV12-3 or TRBV12-4 with TRBJ2-7; 8 bases agree with TRBD2. Trimming took 0 bases from V and 4 from J; bases not matched to a gene: 8. The CDR3 covers 16 residues. The CDR3 nucleotides read TGTGCCAGCAGTTTAGCTAGCGGGAAGGGTTTTTACGAGCAGTACTTC. Translating it yields CASSLASGKGFYEQYF.

Turning to this clonotype: The junction shows a germline mismatch at one end, possibly a read error. The chain is built from TRBV20-1 and TRBJ2-1; a possible D gene is TRBD2 (6 bases). The CDR3 contains 14 residues. CDR1 DFQATT and CDR2 SNEGSKA come from the germline V gene (reference sequence). The CDR3: CNARDSSSYNEQFF. DNA for the CDR3: TGCAATGCTCGGGACTCGAGCTCCTACAATGAGCAGTTCTTC.

The sample holds a few counts of this clonotype. The chain links TRBV28 to TRBJ2-7; 11 bases match TRBD1. CDR1 and CDR2 from the germline V gene are MDHEN and SYDVKM. The CDR3 is made up of 16 amino acids. V trimming: 0 bases; J trimming: 1 base; junction bases outside the gene matches: 2. The CDR3 protein is CASSLWGTGGSYEQYF. In DNA, the CDR3 is TGTGCCAGCAGTTTATGGGGGACAGGGGGTTCCTACGAGCAGTACTTC.

V gene TRBV24-1 combines with J gene TRBJ2-7; TRBD1 agrees at 8 bases. Matching the DNA end better, TRBJ2-5 makes the J call doubtful. The CDR3 totals 16 residues. Per germline, CDR1 KGHDR and CDR2 SFDVKD. CDR3 bases: TGTGCCACCAGTGACCACGGGGACAGGAGATGGGAGACCCAGTACTTC. Protein: CATSDHGDRRWETQYF.

Here the CDR3 DNA reads TGTGCCAGCAGTCGGATGAGCTCCTACAATGAGCAGTACTTC. Protein: CASSRMSSYNEQYF. This sequence joins TRBV27 and TRBJ2-1; D unresolved. The J call is in doubt because the DNA end fits TRBJ2-7 better. Per the germline V gene, CDR1 is MNHEY and CDR2 is SMNVEV (reference sequence). This CDR3 spans 14 amino acids.

The chain carries TRBV19 and TRBJ1-5, with D maybe TRBD1 (6 bases). The CDR3 has 15 amino acids. The V and J ends lost 6 bases and 4 bases respectively, with 16 bases between them. Germline assignment: CDR1 LNHDA and CDR2 SQIVND (reference sequence). The CDR3 spells CASSHGTMGNQPQHF. The CDR3 nucleotides read TGTGCCAGTAGCCATGGGACAATGGGGAATCAGCCCCAGCATTTT.

The chain links TRBV24-1 to TRBJ2-3; 7 bases map to TRBD1. The CDR3 totals 14 residues. After removal of 6 bases from V and 2 bases from J, the junction contained 4 bases not matched to a gene. CDR1 is KGHDR and CDR2 is SFDVKD in the germline V gene. The CDR3 loop is CATSPGQHTDTQYF. In nucleotides, the CDR3 is TGTGCCACCAGTCCGGGACAGCACACAGATACGCAGTATTTT.

The V and J genes are TRBV20-1 and TRBJ1-2; unclear D gene. V lost 3 bases and J lost 3, with 11 bases in between. Germline-derived CDR1 and CDR2 are DFQATT and SNEGSKA (reference sequence). This CDR3 has 13 residues. Here the CDR3 reads CSASRAEDYGYTF. As DNA, the CDR3 is TGCAGTGCTAGTAGGGCAGAGGACTATGGCTACACCTTC.

The V and J genes are TRBV7-2 and TRBJ2-1, with no clear D. The CDR3 spans 11 residues. Germline-derived CDR1 and CDR2 are SGHTA and FQGNSA. V lost 8 bases, J lost 8 bases, and 10 bases lay in between. This CDR3 is CASASKDEQFF. CDR3 nucleotide sequence: TGTGCCAGCGCCAGTAAGGATGAGCAGTTCTTC. The whole variable domain, filled in from reference TRBV7-2 and TRBJ2-1, reads GAGVSQSPSNKVTEKGKDVELRCDPISGHTALYWYRQSLGQGLEFLIYFQGNSAPDKSGLPSDRFSAERTGGSVSTLTIQRTQQEDSAVYLCASASKDEQFFGPGTRLTVL.

This clonotype was seen more than once but under ten times. The CDR3 DNA sequence: TGTGCCAGCAAGGGGTCGGGAGAGGGTGAGCAGTTCTTC. Protein product: CASKGSGEGEQFF. The gene calls are TRBV3-1 and TRBJ2-1; D is perhaps TRBD2 (6 bases). V dropped 7 bases and J dropped 9 bases, with 16 bases sitting between them. This CDR3 spans 13 amino acids. Germline assignment: CDR1 LGHDT and CDR2 YNNKEL (reference sequence).

The chain combines TRBV3-1 with TRBJ2-4; D is undetermined. This CDR3 contains 12 residues. The ends were cut back, 0 bases at V and 14 bases at J, with 11 bases in the middle. Germline values: CDR1 LGHDT, CDR2 YNNKEL (reference sequence). The CDR3 is CASSQERLSKYF. The CDR3 DNA follows: TGTGCCAGCAGCCAAGAACGACTGTCAAAGTACTTC.